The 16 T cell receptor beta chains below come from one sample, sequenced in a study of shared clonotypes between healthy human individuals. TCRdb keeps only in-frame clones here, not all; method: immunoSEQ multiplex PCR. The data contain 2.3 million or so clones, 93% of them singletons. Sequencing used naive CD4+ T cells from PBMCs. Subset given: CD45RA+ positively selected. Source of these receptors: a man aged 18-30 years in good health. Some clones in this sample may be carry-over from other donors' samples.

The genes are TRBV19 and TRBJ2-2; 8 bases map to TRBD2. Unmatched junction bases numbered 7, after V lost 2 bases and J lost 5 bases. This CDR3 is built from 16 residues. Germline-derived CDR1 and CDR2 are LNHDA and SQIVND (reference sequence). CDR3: CASSISGSPGTGELFF. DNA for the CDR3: TGTGCCAGTAGTATAAGCGGGAGTCCTGGGACCGGGGAGCTGTTTTTT.

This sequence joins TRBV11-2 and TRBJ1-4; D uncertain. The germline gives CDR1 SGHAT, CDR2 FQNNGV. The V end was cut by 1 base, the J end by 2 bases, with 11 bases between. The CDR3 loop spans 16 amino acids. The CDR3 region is CASSLGGRTTNEKLFF. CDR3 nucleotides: TGTGCCAGCAGCTTAGGGGGTAGGACCACTAATGAAAAACTGTTTTTT.

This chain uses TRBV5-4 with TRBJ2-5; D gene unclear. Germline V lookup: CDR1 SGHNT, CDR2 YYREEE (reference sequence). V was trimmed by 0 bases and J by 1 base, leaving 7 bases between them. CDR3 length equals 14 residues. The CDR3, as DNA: TGTGCCAGCAGCTTGGTTTCAGTCCAAGAGACCCAGTACTTC. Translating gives CASSLVSVQETQYF.

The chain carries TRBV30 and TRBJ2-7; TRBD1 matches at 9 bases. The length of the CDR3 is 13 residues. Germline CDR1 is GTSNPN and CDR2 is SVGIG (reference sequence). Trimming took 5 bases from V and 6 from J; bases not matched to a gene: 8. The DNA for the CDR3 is TGTGCCTGGTTAATCTCGACAGGGGGCGAGCAGTACTTC. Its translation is CAWLISTGGEQYF.

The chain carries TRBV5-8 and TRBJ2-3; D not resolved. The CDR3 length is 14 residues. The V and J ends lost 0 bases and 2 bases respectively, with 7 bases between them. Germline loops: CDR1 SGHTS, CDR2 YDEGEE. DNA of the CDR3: TGTGCCAGCAGCTTGGAGGTATTCACAGATACGCAGTATTTT. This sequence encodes CASSLEVFTDTQYF. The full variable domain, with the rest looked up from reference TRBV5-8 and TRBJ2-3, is EAGVTQSPTHLIKTRGQQATLRCSPISGHTSVYWYQQALGLGLQFLLWYDEGEERNRGNFPPRFSGRQFPNYSSELNVNALELEDSALYLCASSLEVFTDTQYFGPGTRLTVL.

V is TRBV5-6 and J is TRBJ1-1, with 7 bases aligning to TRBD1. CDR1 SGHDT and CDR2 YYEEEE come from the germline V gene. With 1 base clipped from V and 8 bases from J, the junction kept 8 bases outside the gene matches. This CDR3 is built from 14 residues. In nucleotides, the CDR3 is TGTGCCAGCAGCTTGATAGCCTCAGGGGGGGAAGCTTTCTTT. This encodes CASSLIASGGEAFF. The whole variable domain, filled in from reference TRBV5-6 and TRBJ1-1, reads DAGVTQSPTHLIKTRGQQVTLRCSPKSGHDTVSWYQQALGQGPQFIFQYYEEEERQRGNFPDRFSGHQFPNYSSELNVNALLLGDSALYLCASSLIASGGEAFFGQGTRLTVV.

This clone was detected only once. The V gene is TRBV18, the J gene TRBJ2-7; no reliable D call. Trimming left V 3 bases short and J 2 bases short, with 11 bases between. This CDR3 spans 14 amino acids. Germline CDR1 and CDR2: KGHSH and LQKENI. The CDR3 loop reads CASSPNGQPYEQYF. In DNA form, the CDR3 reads TGTGCCAGCTCACCTAACGGGCAGCCCTACGAGCAGTACTTC.

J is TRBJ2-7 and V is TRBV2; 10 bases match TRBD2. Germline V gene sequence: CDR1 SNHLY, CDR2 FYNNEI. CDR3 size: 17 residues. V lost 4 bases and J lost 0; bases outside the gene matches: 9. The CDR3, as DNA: TGTGCCAGCAGTGGCGCTAGCGGGAGAAGGAGCTCCTACGAGCAGTACTTC. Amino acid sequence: CASSGASGRRSSYEQYF. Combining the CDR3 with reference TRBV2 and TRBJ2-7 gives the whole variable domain EPEVTQTPSHQVTQMGQEVILRCVPISNHLYFYWYRQILGQKVEFLVSFYNNEISEKSEIFDDQFSVERPDGSNFTLKIRSTKLEDSAMYFCASSGASGRRSSYEQYFGPGTRLTVT.

The CDR3 protein is CASKSAGGREYNEQFF. The DNA of the CDR3 is TGCGCCAGCAAATCAGCTGGCGGGAGGGAGTACAATGAGCAGTTCTTC. The gene calls are TRBV4-1 and TRBJ2-1; 9 bases fit TRBD2. Trimming removed 7 bases from V and 4 bases from J; junction bases left unmatched: 11. This CDR3 spans 16 amino acids. The V gene's germline CDR1 is MGHRA and CDR2 YSYEKL.

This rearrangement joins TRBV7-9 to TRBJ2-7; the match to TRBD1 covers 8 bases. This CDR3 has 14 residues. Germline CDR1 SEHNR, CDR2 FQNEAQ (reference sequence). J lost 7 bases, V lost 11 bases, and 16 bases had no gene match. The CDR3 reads CASPTRTGPIEQYF. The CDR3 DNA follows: TGTGCCTCTCCTACCAGGACAGGGCCTATTGAGCAGTACTTC.

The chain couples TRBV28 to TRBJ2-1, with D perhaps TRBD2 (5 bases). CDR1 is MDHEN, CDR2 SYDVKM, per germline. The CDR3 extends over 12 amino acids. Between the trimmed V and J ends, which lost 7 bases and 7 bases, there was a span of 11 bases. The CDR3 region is CASNLWENEQFF. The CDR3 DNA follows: TGTGCCAGCAACCTGTGGGAGAATGAGCAGTTCTTC. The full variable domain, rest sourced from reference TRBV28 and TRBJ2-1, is DVKVTQSSRYLVKRTGEKVFLECVQDMDHENMFWYRQDPGLGLRLIYFSYDVKMKEKGDIPEGYSVSREKKERFSLILESASTNQTSMYLCASNLWENEQFFGPGTRLTVL.

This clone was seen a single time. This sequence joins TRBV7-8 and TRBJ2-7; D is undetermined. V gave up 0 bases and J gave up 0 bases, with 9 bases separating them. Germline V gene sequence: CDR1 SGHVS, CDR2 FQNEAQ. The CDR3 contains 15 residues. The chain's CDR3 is CASSLASASSYEQYF. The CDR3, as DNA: TGTGCCAGCAGCTTAGCTTCGGCTAGCTCCTACGAGCAGTACTTC.

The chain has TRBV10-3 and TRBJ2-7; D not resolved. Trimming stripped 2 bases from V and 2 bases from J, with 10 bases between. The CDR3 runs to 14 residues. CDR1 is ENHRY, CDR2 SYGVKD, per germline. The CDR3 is CAISETETTYEQYF. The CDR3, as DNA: TGTGCCATCAGTGAGACGGAAACCACCTACGAGCAGTACTTC.

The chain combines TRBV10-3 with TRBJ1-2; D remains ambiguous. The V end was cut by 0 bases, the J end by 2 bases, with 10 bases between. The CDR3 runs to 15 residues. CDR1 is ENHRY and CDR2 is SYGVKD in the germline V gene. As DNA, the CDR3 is TGTGCCATCAGTGAGTCGGAGCCAATAAACTATGGCTACACCTTC. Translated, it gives CAISESEPINYGYTF.

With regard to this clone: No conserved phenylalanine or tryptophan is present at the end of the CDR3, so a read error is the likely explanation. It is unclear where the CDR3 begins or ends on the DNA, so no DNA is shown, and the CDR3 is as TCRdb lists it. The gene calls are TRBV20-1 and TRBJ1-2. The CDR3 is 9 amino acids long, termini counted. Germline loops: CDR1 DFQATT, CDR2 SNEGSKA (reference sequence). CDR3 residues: CSARGRFLN.

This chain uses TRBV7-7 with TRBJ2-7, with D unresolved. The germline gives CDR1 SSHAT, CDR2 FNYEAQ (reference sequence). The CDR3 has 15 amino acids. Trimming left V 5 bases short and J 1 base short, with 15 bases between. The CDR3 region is CASSPVTAASYEQYF. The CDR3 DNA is TGTGCCAGCAGCCCGGTGACGGCCGCATCCTACGAGCAGTACTTC.